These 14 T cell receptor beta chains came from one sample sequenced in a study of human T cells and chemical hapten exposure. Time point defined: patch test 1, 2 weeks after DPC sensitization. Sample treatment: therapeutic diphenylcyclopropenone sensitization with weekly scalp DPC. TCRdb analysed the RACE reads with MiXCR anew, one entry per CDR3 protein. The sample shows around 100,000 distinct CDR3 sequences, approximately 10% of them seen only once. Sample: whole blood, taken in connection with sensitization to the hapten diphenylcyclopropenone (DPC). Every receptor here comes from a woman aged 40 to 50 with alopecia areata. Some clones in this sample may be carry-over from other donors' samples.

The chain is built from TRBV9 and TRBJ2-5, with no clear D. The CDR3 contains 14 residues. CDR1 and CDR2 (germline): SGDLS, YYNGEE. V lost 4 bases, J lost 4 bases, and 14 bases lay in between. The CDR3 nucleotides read TGTGCCAGCAGCCCCAGACGTACCCCAGAGACCCAGTACTTC. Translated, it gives CASSPRRTPETQYF. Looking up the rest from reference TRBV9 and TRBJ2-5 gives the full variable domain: DSGVTQTPKHLITATGQRVTLRCSPRSGDLSVYWYQQSLDQGLQFLIQYYNGEERAKGNILERFSAQQFPDLHSELNLSSLELGDSALYFCASSPRRTPETQYFGPGTRLLVL.

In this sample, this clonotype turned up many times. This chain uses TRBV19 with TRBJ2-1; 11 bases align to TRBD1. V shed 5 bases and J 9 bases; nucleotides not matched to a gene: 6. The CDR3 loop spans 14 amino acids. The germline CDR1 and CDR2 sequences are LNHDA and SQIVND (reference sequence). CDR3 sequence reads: CASSPGQGAGEQFF. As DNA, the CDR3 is TGTGCCAGTAGTCCCGGACAGGGGGCGGGTGAGCAGTTCTTC.

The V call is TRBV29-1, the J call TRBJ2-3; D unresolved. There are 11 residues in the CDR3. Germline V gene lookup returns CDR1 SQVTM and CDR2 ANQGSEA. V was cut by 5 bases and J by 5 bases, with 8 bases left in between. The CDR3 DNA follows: TGCAGCGTTCATCTCGGAGATACGCAGTATTTT. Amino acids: CSVHLGDTQYF.

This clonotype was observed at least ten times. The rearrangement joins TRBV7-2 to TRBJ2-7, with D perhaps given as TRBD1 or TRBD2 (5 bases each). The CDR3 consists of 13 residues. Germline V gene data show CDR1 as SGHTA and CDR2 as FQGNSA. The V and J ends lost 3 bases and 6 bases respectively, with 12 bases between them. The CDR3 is CASSFRQGVEQYF. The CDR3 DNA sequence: TGTGCCAGCAGCTTTCGGCAGGGAGTCGAGCAGTACTTC. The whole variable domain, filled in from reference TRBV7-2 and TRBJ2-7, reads GAGVSQSPSNKVTEKGKDVELRCDPISGHTALYWYRQSLGQGLEFLIYFQGNSAPDKSGLPSDRFSAERTGGSVSTLTIQRTQQEDSAVYLCASSFRQGVEQYFGPGTRLTVT.

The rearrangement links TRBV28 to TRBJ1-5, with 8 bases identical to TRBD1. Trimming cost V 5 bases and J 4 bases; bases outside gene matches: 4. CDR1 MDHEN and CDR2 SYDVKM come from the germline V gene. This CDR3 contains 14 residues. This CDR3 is CASSSRGQNQPQHF. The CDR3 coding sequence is TGTGCCAGCAGTAGCAGGGGGCAGAATCAGCCCCAGCATTTT.

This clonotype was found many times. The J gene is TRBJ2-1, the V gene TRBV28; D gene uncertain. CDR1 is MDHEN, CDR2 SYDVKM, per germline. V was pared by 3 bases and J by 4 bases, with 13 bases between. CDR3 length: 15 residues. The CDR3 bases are TGTGCCAGCAGTTTTAGTCGGAGACCTTACAATGAGCAGTTCTTC. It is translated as CASSFSRRPYNEQFF.

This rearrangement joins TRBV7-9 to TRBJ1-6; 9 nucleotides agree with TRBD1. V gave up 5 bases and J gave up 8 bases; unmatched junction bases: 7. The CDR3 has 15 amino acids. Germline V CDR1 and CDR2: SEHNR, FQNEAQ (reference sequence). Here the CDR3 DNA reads TGTGCCAGCAGCCCCCAGACAGGGGGTTATTCACCCCTCCACTTT. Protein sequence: CASSPQTGGYSPLHF.

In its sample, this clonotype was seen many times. The CDR3 protein is CSARGGGMVDTQYF. CDR3 sequence (DNA): TGCAGTGCTAGAGGGGGGGGGATGGTAGATACGCAGTATTTT. The chain carries TRBV20-1 and TRBJ2-3, with TRBD2 matching over 7 bases. The CDR3 is made up of 14 amino acids. Germline values: CDR1 DFQATT, CDR2 SNEGSKA (reference sequence). Trimming cost V 1 base and J 5 bases; bases outside gene matches: 6.

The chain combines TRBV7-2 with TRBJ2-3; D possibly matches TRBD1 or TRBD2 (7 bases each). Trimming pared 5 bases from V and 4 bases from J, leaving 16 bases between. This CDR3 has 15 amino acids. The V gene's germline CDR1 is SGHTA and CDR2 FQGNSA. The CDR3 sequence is CASSREGAGADTQYF. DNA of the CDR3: TGTGCCAGCAGCCGCGAGGGGGCGGGAGCAGATACGCAGTATTTT.

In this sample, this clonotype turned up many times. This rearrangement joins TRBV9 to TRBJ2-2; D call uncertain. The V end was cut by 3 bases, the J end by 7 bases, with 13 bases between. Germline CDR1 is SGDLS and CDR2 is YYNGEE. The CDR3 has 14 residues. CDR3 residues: CASSEVVADGELFF. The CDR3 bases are TGTGCCAGCAGCGAAGTAGTTGCGGACGGGGAGCTGTTTTTT. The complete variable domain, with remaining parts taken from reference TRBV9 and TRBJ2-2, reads DSGVTQTPKHLITATGQRVTLRCSPRSGDLSVYWYQQSLDQGLQFLIQYYNGEERAKGNILERFSAQQFPDLHSELNLSSLELGDSALYFCASSEVVADGELFFGEGSRLTVL.

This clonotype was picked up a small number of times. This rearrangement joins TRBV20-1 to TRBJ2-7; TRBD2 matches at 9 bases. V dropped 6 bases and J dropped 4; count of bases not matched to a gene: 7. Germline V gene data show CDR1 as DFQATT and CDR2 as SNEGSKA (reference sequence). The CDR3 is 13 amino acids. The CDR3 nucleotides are TGCAGTGCCCTAAATAGCGGGAGTTACGAGCAGTACTTC. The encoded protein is CSALNSGSYEQYF.

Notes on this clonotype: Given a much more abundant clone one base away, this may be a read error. The CDR3 sequence: CASSEQGLNTGELFF. CDR3 DNA sequence: TGTGCCAGCAGTGAACAGGGACTGAACACCGGGGAGCTGTTTTTT. The chain uses TRBV6-4 and TRBJ2-2; D is possibly TRBD1 or TRBD2 (6 bases each). This CDR3 is built from 15 residues. The germline V gene has CDR1 MRHNA and CDR2 SNTAGT. V was clipped by 3 bases and J by 1 base, with 9 bases between them.

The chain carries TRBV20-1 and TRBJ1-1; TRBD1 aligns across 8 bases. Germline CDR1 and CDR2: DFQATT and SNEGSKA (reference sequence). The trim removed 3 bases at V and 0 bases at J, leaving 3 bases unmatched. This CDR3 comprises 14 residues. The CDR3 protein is CSARTGALNTEAFF. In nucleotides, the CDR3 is TGCAGTGCTAGGACAGGGGCGCTGAACACTGAAGCTTTCTTT.

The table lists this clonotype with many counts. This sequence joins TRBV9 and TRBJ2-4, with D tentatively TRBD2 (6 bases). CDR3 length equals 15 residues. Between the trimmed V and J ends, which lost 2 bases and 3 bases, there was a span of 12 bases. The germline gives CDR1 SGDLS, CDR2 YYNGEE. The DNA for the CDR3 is TGTGCCAGCAGCGTTGCACCGGGGGACAAAAACATTCAGTACTTC. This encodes CASSVAPGDKNIQYF.